Listed here are 2 T cell receptor beta chains from one sample, sequenced in a study of T cell responses to AZD1222 COVID-19 vaccine. Data came from immunoSEQ multiplex PCR; TCRdb stores just in-frame clones and leaves some out. The table lists 75,000 to 100,000 clones, roughly nine tenths of them singletons. This material consisted of peripheral blood, taken on day 0 of AZD1222 vaccination. Every receptor here comes from an adult in good health.

V usage is TRBV20-1 and J usage is TRBJ2-7, with D uncertain. The CDR3 has 11 amino acids. The ends were cut back, 3 bases at V and 5 bases at J, with 8 bases in the middle. The germline V gene has CDR1 DFQATT and CDR2 SNEGSKA (reference sequence). The CDR3 coding sequence is TGCAGTGCTAGGACCCTAAACGAGCAGTACTTC. Translation: CSARTLNEQYF.

This chain uses TRBV7-2 with TRBJ2-2; maybe TRBD2 (5 bases). Germline loops: CDR1 SGHTA, CDR2 FQGNSA. Deletions cut 2 bases from V and 5 bases from J, with 18 bases between. CDR3 length equals 17 residues. CDR3 region: CASSLMGYLRGTGELFF. The DNA of the CDR3 is TGTGCCAGCAGCTTAATGGGGTACCTGAGAGGGACCGGGGAGCTGTTTTTT.